The T cell receptor (beta chain) under discussion was sequenced for a study of T cell responses to AZD1222 COVID-19 vaccine. Whole-study findings and limits: Baseline serostatus was positive in only a handful of AZD1222 recipients.

The V end lost 7 bases, the J end lost 6 bases, and 16 bases lay between the germline ends. The CDR3 extends over 13 amino acids. Looked up from germline, CDR1 is MNHEY and CDR2 is SMNVEV (reference sequence). This clone was recorded a few times. The antigen is not known. Measured with immunoSEQ multiplex PCR; TCRdb has only the in-frame clones, and not every one. The table records over 120,000 clones, around 93% of them present only once. Here the sequenced sample was peripheral blood, taken 28 days after the second AZD1222 dose. The chain links TRBV27 to TRBJ2-7; D might be TRBD2 (6 bases). This TCR derives from an adult who received the AZD1222 COVID-19 vaccine. The DNA for the CDR3 is TGTGCCAGCACCGCGGGGTTAAAACTCGAGCAGTACTTC. As protein: CASTAGLKLEQYF.